These 5 T cell receptor beta chains share one sample of origin, sequenced in a study of cytotoxic CD8 clonotypes in ibrutinib-treated CLL. The repertoire was sequenced with immunoSEQ multiplex PCR; TCRdb's copy has only in-frame clones and lacks some. The sample lists 200,000 to 250,000 clones, 60% to 75% seen once, with roughly 14% in the top ten. The source material was PBMCs, sampled after 24 months of ibrutinib treatment. The receptors derive from a human donor with chronic lymphocytic leukemia.

The chain links TRBV19 to TRBJ2-7, with TRBD2 as a possible D gene (5 bases). V was shortened by 1 base and J by 0 bases, with 10 bases between the two germline ends. The CDR3 length is 15 residues. Germline V gives CDR1 LNHDA, CDR2 SQIVND (reference sequence). The CDR3 loop reads CASSIARESSYEQYF. The CDR3 bases are TGTGCCAGTAGTATAGCAAGGGAGAGCTCCTACGAGCAGTACTTC.

CDR3: CASSKKGVGTSADRETQYF. In DNA form, the CDR3 reads TGTGCCAGCAGCAAAAAAGGGGTTGGGACTAGCGCGGATCGGGAGACCCAGTACTTC. The chain employs TRBV21-1 and TRBJ2-5; the table's D call TRBD2 went unverified against the DNA. TRBV21-1 is deemed a pseudogene. The CDR3 sequence is 19 residues long.

The chain is built from TRBV7-2 and TRBJ2-1; D might be TRBD2 (5 bases). From germline, CDR1 is SGHTA and CDR2 FQGNSA. V was cut by 1 base and J by 0 bases, with 13 bases left in between. CDR3 length: 17 residues. DNA for the CDR3: TGTGCCAGCAGCTTAGTTCCAGCGGCAAGCTCCTACAATGAGCAGTTCTTC. Protein product: CASSLVPAASSYNEQFF. The whole variable domain, filled in from reference TRBV7-2 and TRBJ2-1, reads GAGVSQSPSNKVTEKGKDVELRCDPISGHTALYWYRQSLGQGLEFLIYFQGNSAPDKSGLPSDRFSAERTGGSVSTLTIQRTQQEDSAVYLCASSLVPAASSYNEQFFGPGTRLTVL.

The chain is built from TRBV2 and TRBJ2-1; no clear D gene. Germline CDR1 reads SNHLY; CDR2 reads FYNNEI. The CDR3 contains 12 residues. Trimming removed 6 bases from V and 9 bases from J, with 12 bases in between. The CDR3 sequence: CASRQDGGEQFF. In DNA, the CDR3 is TGTGCCAGCAGACAAGATGGTGGTGAGCAGTTCTTC.

The chain carries TRBV18 and TRBJ2-5; D gene unclear. The germline CDR1 and CDR2 sequences are KGHSH and LQKENI. The germline V and J ends were trimmed by 2 bases and 4 bases, with 5 bases remaining between them. This CDR3 contains 12 residues. CDR3 DNA: TGTGCCAGCTCACCAATGGGAGAGACCCAGTACTTC. Amino acids: CASSPMGETQYF.